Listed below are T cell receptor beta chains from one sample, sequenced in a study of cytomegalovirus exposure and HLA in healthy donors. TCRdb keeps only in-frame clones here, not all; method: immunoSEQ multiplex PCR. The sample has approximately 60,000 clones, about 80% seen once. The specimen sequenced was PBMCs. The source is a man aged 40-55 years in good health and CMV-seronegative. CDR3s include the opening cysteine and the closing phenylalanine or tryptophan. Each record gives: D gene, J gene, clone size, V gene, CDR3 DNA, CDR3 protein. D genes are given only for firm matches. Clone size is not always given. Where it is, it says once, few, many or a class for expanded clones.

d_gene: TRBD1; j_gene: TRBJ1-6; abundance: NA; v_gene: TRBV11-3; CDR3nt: TGTGCCAGCAGCTTCTTTTCTTTCCGACAGGGCCGCTCACCCCTCCACTTT; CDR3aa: CASSFFSFRQGRSPLHF
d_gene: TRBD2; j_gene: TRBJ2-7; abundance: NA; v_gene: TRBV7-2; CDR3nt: TGTGCCAGCAGCTTATGGCAGCGGGAGCTGGACGAGCAGTACTTC; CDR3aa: CASSLWQRELDEQYF
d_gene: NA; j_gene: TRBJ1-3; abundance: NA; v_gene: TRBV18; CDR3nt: TGTGCCAGCTCATCGCAGGACACCATATATTTT; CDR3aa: CASSSQDTIYF
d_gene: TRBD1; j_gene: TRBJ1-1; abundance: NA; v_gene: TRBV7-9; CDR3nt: TGTGCCAGCAGCCATTACAGGGGGCTGAACACTGAAGCTTTCTTT; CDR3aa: CASSHYRGLNTEAFF
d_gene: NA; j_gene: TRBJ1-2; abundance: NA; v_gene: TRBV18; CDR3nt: TGTGCCAGCTCAGAGTCCCGGGTTGAAGGCTACACCTTC; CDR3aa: CASSESRVEGYTF
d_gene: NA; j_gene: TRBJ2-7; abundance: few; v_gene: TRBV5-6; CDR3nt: TGTGCCAGCAGGACTTATGGGACAATGAGGGACTACGAGCAGTACTTC; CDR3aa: CASRTYGTMRDYEQYF
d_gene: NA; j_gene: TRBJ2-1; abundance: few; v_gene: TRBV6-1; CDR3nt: TGTGCCAGCATGGAGACAGGCCGCGCGTTGGAGTTCTTC; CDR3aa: CASMETGRALEFF
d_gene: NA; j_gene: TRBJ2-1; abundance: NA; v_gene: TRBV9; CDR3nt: TGTGCCAGCAGCGTAGTTGGGGAGCGGAATGAGCAGTTCTTC; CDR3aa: CASSVVGERNEQFF
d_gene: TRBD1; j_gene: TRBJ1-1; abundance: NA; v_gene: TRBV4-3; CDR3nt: TGCGCCAGCAGCCAAGGGCGGGACAGGGCCACTGAAGCTTTCTTT; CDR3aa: CASSQGRDRATEAFF
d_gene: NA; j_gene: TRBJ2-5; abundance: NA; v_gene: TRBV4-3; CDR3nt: TGCGCCAGCAGCCAAGGGGGCGGGGGCTGGGAGACCCAGTACTTC; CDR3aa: CASSQGGGGWETQYF
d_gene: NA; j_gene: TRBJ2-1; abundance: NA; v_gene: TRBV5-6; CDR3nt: TGTGCCAGCAGCTTGGTCTTATCCAGTTACAATGAGCAGTTCTTC; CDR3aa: CASSLVLSSYNEQFF
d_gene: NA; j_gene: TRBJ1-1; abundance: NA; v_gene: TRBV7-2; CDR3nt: TGTGCCAGCAGCTTAGGGTCAGGCCTGAACACTGAAGCTTTCTTT; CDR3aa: CASSLGSGLNTEAFF
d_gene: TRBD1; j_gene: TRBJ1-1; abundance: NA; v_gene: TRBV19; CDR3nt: TGTGCCAGTAGTATAAGTCACAGGGGGGGCCCCATGCGGATCTTT; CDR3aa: CASSISHRGGPMRIF
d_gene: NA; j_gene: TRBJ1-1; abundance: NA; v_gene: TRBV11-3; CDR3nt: TGTGCCAGCAGCCAGGGTCAGGGGACCACTGAAGCTTTCTTT; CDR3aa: CASSQGQGTTEAFF
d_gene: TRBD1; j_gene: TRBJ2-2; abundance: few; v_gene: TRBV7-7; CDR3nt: TGTGCCAGCAGCTTGACCGGGACAGGGGCCGGGGAGCTGTTTTTT; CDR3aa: CASSLTGTGAGELFF
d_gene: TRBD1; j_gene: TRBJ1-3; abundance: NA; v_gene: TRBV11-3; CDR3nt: TGTGCCAGCAGCCCCGGACAGGGACCTGGAAACACCATATATTTT; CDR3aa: CASSPGQGPGNTIYF
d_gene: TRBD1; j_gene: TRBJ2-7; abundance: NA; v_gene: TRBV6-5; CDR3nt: TGTGCCAGCAGTTCAGAGCGAGGGACAGGGAACTACGAGCAGTACTTC; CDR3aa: CASSSERGTGNYEQYF
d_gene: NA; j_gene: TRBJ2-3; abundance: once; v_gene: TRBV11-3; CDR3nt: TGTGCCAGCAGCTCCCCCGGAGCAGATACGCAGTATTTT; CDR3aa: CASSSPGADTQYF
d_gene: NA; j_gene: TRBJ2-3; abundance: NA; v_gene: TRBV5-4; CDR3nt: TGTGCCAGCAGCTTGGCGCCGTCAATGGCCCCTACAGATACGCAGTATTTT; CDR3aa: CASSLAPSMAPTDTQYF
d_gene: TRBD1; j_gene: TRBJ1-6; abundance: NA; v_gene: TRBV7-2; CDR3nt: TGTGCCAGCAGCCCGGGAGGGGGCCCAGTTTTATCCCTCCACTTT; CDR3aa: CASSPGGGPVLSLHF
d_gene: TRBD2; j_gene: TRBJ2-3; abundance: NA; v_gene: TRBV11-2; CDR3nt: TGTGCCAGCAGCCGGACTAGCGGGGGGGCCTGGACTTTAGATACGCAGTATTTT; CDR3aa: CASSRTSGGAWTLDTQYF
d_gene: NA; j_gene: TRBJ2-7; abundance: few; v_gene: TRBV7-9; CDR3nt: TGTGCCAGCAGCTTGGGGTCGACAGACTACGAGCAGTACTTC; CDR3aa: CASSLGSTDYEQYF
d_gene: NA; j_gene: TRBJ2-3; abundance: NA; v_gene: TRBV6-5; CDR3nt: TGTGCCAGCAGTCGGACAAGCACAGATACGCAGTATTTT; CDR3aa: CASSRTSTDTQYF
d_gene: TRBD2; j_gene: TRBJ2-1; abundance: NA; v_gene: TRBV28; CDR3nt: TGTGCCAGCAGTTTGGCTTTTGCGGGGGTTGTAAATGAGCAGTTCTTC; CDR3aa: CASSLAFAGVVNEQFF
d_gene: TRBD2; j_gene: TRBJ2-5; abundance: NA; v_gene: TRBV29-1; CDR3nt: TGCAGCGTGGACAGAGGAGGGACTAGCGGGGGCCAAGAGACCCAGTACTTC; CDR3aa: CSVDRGGTSGGQETQYF
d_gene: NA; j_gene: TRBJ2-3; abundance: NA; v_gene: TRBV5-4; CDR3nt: TGTGCCAGCAGCTCCAAGGGGGGCACAGATACGCAGTATTTT; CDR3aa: CASSSKGGTDTQYF
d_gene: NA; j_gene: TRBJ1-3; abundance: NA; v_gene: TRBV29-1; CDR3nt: TGCAGCGCCAAGACAGATAGCTCTGGAAACACCATATATTTT; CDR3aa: CSAKTDSSGNTIYF
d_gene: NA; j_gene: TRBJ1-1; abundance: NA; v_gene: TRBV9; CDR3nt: TGTGCCAGCAGCGTAGATTCCCACACAAAAGACACTGAAGCTTTCTTT; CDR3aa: CASSVDSHTKDTEAFF
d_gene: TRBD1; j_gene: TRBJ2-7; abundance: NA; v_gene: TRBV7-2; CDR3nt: TGTGCCAGCAGCCTGGGGTTTATGGGACAGGCCTACGAGCAGTACTTC; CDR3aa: CASSLGFMGQAYEQYF
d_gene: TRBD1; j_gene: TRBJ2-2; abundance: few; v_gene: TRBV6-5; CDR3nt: TGTGCCAGCAGTTACCGGGACAGGGTCGATACCGGGGAGCTGTTTTTT; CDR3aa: CASSYRDRVDTGELFF
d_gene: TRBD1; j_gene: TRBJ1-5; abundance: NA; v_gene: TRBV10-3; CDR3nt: TGTGCCATCAGTAATGAGGTGGCAGGGGGAAGCAATCAGCCCCAGCATTTT; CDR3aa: CAISNEVAGGSNQPQHF
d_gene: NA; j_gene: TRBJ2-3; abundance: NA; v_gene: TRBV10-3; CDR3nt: TGTGCCATCACCGACAAGACCACAGATACGCAGTATTTT; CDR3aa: CAITDKTTDTQYF
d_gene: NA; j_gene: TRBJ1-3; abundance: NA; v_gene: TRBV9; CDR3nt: TGTGCCAGCAGCGTAGGCTGGACAGCCTCTGGAAACACCATATATTTT; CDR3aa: CASSVGWTASGNTIYF
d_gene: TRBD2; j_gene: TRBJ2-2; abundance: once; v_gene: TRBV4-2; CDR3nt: TGTGCCAGCAGCCAGAAGCTTGATAGCGGGGGGCCGAACACCGGGGAGCTGTTTTTT; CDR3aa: CASSQKLDSGGPNTGELFF
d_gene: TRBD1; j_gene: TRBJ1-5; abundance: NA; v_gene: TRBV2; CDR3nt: TGTGCCAGCAGTGGGGACAGGAATAGCAATCAGCCCCAGCATTTT; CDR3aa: CASSGDRNSNQPQHF
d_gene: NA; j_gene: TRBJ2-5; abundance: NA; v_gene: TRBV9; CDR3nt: TGTGCCAGCAGCGTGGGTCAGGCAGTGGAGACCCAGTACTTC; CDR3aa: CASSVGQAVETQYF
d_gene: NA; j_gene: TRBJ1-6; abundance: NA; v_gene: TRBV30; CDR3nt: TGTGCCTGGAGTGTGCAGGGGTCAAGCTCCTATAATTCACCCCTCCACTTT; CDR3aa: CAWSVQGSSSYNSPLHF
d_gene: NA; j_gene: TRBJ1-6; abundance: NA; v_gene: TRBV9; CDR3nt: TGTGCCAGCAGCGGGGCCTCTCAATCACCCCTCCACTTT; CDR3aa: CASSGASQSPLHF
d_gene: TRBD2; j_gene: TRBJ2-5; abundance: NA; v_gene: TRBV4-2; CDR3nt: TGTGCCAGCAGCCAACAGCGGGGGGGCCGGGAGACCCAGTACTTC; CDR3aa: CASSQQRGGRETQYF
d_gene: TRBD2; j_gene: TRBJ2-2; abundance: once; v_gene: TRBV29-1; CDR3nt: TGCAGCGCTGGGACTAGCGGTACCGGGGAGCTGTTTTTT; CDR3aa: CSAGTSGTGELFF
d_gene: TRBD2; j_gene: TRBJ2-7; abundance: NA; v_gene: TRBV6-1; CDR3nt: TGTGCCAGCAGTGAAAGACTAGCGGGGGGGCGTATAGTTTTCTACGAGCAGTACTTC; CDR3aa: CASSERLAGGRIVFYEQYF
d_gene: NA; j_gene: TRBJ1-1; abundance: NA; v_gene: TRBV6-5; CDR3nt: TGTGCCAGCAGTTTACTGCCCTCCTCGTCCGGGAAAGCTTTCTTT; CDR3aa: CASSLLPSSSGKAFF
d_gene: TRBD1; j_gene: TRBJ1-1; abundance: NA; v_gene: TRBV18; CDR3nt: TGTGCCAGCTCGGAAACAGGGGGAGCGTCCACTGAAGCTTTCTTT; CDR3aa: CASSETGGASTEAFF
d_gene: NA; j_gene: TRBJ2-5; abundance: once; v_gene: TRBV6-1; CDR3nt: TGTGCCAGCAGTGAAGTCGAAGAGACCCAGTACTTC; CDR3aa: CASSEVEETQYF
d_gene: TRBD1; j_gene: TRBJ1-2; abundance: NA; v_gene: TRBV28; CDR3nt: TGTGCCATTACGTCCACAGGGGTTAACTATGGCTACACCTTC; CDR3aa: CAITSTGVNYGYTF
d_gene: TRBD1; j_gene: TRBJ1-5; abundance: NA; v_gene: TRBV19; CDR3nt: TGTGCCAGTACCCCGGGACAGGGGCTAAATCAGCCCCAGCATTTT; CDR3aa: CASTPGQGLNQPQHF
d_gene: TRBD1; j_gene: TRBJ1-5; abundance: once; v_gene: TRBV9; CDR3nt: TGTGCCAGCAGCGCAGGGACAGGGGGAAAGCCCCAGCATTTT; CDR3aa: CASSAGTGGKPQHF
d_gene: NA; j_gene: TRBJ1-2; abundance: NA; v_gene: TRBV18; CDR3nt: TGTGCCAGCTCACCTGCCAGGGACTATGGCTACACCTTC; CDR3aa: CASSPARDYGYTF
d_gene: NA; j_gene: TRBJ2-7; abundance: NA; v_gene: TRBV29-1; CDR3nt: TGCAGCGTAAGGACAATAGGATACGAGCAGTACTTC; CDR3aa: CSVRTIGYEQYF
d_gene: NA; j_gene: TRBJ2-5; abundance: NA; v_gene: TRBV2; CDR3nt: TGTGCCAGCAGTGGGGGGCCGATCCAAGAGACCCAGTACTTC; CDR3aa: CASSGGPIQETQYF
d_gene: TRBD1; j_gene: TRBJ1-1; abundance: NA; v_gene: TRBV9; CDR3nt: TGTGCCAGCAGCGTTAGGGGGGACAGTGAAGCTTTCTTT; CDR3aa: CASSVRGDSEAFF
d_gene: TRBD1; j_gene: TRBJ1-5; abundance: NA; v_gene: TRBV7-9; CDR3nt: TGTGCCAGCAGCATAGAAGCGGGACAGGGGATTAGCAATCAGCCCCAGCATTTT; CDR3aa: CASSIEAGQGISNQPQHF
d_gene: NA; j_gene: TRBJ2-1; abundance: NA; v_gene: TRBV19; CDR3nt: TGTGCCAGTAGTATGACAGGATCCTACAATGAGCAGTTCTTC; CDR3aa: CASSMTGSYNEQFF
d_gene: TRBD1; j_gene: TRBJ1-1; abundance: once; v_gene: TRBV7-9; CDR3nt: TGTGCCAGCAGCGACAGGGAAATTAACACTGAAGCTTTCTTT; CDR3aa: CASSDREINTEAFF
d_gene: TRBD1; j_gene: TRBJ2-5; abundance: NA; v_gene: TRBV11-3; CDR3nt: TGTGCCAGCAGCGAATCAGGGGGAAAAGAGACCCAGTACTTC; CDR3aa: CASSESGGKETQYF
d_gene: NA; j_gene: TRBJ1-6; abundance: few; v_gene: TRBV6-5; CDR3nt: TGTGCCAGCAGTTACGCAGGGATTTCACCCCTCCACTTT; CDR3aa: CASSYAGISPLHF
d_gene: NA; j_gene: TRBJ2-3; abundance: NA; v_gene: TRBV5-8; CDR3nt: TGTGCCAGCAGCTTACTGCGCAAAAACACAGATACGCAGTATTTT; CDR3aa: CASSLLRKNTDTQYF
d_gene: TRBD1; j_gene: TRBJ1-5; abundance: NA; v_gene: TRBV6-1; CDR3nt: TGTGCCAGCAGTCAAGACAGGGGCAATCAGCCCCAGCATTTT; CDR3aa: CASSQDRGNQPQHF
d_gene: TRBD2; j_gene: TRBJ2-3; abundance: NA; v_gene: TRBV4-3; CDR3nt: TGCGCCAGCAGCCAAGGGTTCGCTAGCGGGGATACGCAGTATTTT; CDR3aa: CASSQGFASGDTQYF
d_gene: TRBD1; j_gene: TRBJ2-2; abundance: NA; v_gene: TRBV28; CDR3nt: TGTGCCAGCAAGGTAGCCAGGACAGGAAACACCGGGGAGCTGTTTTTT; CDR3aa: CASKVARTGNTGELFF